Sequencing of this T cell receptor (beta chain) was carried out in a study of control samples from healthy donors and cancer patients. Clones were sequenced by immunoSEQ multiplex PCR, and TCRdb holds only the in-frame ones, with some missing. Among over 70,000 clones, 85% to 90% were seen once, and the ten largest hold 7.5% to 8%. The CDR3 consists of 15 residues. V gave up 10 bases and J gave up 0 bases, with 17 bases separating them. CDR1 and CDR2 (germline): SGHNT, YYREEE (reference sequence). Material for sequencing was blood. The J gene is TRBJ2-1, the V gene TRBV5-4, with TRBD2 as a possible D gene (6 bases). The TCR sequence derives from an older woman in good health. The DNA of the CDR3 is TGTGCCGGAGGGCACAGGACTAACTCCTACAATGAGCAGTTCTTC. It encodes CAGGHRTNSYNEQFF.